The 17 T cell receptor beta chains below were found in one sample sequenced in a study of T cell repertoires in cytomegalovirus infection. A single record per CDR3 protein comes from TCRdb applying MiXCR to the reads. The sample holds 150,000 to 200,000 distinct CDR3 sequences; roughly 20% are singletons and the top ten take less than 3.5%. Sequenced input: PBMCs. These receptors all come from a human donor in good health (CMV status not recorded). Some clones in this sample may be carry-over from other donors' samples.

This clonotype came up a few times. This chain joins TRBV28 and TRBJ2-1, with D possibly being TRBD2 (6 bases). The CDR3 sequence is 18 residues long. CDR1 and CDR2 (germline): MDHEN, SYDVKM. Deletions cut 2 bases from V and 0 bases from J, with 17 bases between. CDR3 DNA: TGTGCCAGCAGTTTAAGGAGTTGGGCCGGGAGCTCCTACAATGAGCAGTTCTTC. Amino acid sequence: CASSLRSWAGSSYNEQFF.

The chain recombines TRBV6-2 or TRBV6-3 with TRBJ2-1; tentatively, D is TRBD1 (5 bases). The V and J ends lost 2 bases and 8 bases respectively, with 19 bases between them. The V gene's germline CDR1 is MNHEY and CDR2 SVGEGT. The CDR3 loop spans 16 amino acids. CDR3 coding DNA: TGTGCCAGCAGTTACATCAGGGCACCCAGAGCCCATGAGCAGTTCTTC. Amino acid sequence: CASSYIRAPRAHEQFF.

This clonotype was seen only a few times. The V gene is TRBV27, the J gene TRBJ2-1; 7 nucleotides line up with TRBD2. This CDR3 is 16 amino acids long. Germline CDR1 and CDR2: MNHEY and SMNVEV (reference sequence). The V gene end was trimmed by 2 bases and the J gene end by 5 bases; junction bases not matched to a gene: 9. DNA of the CDR3: TGTGCCAGCAGTTTAGGGGAGGGAGGGCCTAACAATGAGCAGTTCTTC. Translation: CASSLGEGGPNNEQFF.

This clonotype was detected a few times. This sequence joins TRBV18 and TRBJ1-2, with 9 bases lining up with TRBD1. V lost 6 bases, J lost 4 bases, and 9 bases stayed unmatched. This CDR3 contains 15 residues. Germline values: CDR1 KGHSH, CDR2 LQKENI. This chain's CDR3 is CASSTQGAQGYGYTF. Here the CDR3 DNA reads TGTGCCAGCTCGACACAGGGGGCGCAGGGCTATGGCTACACCTTC.

The table lists this clonotype with a few counts. The rearrangement links TRBV11-1 to TRBJ2-3, with a tentative D call TRBD1 (6 bases). V lost 5 bases, J lost 0 bases, and 12 bases lay in between. CDR3 length equals 15 residues. Germline V gene sequence: CDR1 SGHAT, CDR2 FQDESV (reference sequence). The CDR3 spells CASSETGASTDTQYF. In nucleotides, the CDR3 is TGTGCCAGCAGCGAGACAGGAGCTAGCACAGATACGCAGTATTTT.

On this clonotype itself: A junction boundary mismatches the germline segment, possibly from a read error. The gene calls are TRBV7-2 and TRBJ1-1; the D is unclear. The CDR3 has 14 residues. CDR1 and CDR2 from the germline V gene are SGHTA and FQGNSA. In DNA, the CDR3 is TGTGCCAGCAGCTTAGCATCGCAGAACACTGAACCTTTCTTT. Its translation is CASSLASQNTEPFF. Full variable domain (remainder filled in from reference TRBV7-2 and TRBJ1-1): GAGVSQSPSNKVTEKGKDVELRCDPISGHTALYWYRQSLGQGLEFLIYFQGNSAPDKSGLPSDRFSAERTGGSVSTLTIQRTQQEDSAVYLCASSLASQNTEPFFGQGTRLTVV.

This clonotype was counted between two and nine times. The V and J genes are TRBV15 and TRBJ2-2; D is perhaps TRBD2 (7 bases). Germline lookup yields CDR1 LNHNV and CDR2 YYDKDF (reference sequence). CDR3 length equals 20 residues. The V gene lost 2 bases and the J gene lost 0 bases, with 22 bases spanning the gap. The CDR3 DNA sequence: TGTGCCACCAGCAGACCCCCCCCCCCGGGGGAGGGGGCGAACACCGGGGAGCTGTTTTTT. Protein product: CATSRPPPPGEGANTGELFF. Supplemented by reference TRBV15 and TRBJ2-2, the full variable domain reads DAMVIQNPRYQVTQFGKPVTLSCSQTLNHNVMYWYQQKSSQAPKLLFHYYDKDFNNEADTPDNFQSRRPNTSFCFLDIRSPGLGDTAMYLCATSRPPPPGEGANTGELFFGEGSRLTVL.

V gene TRBV29-1 combines with J gene TRBJ2-7; D might be TRBD1 (5 bases). Germline lookup yields CDR1 SQVTM and CDR2 ANQGSEA. The CDR3 runs 12 residues. The V and J ends lost 5 bases and 7 bases respectively, with 15 bases between them. CDR3 loop: CSVHSRVGEQYF. CDR3 DNA: TGCAGCGTTCATTCCAGGGTAGGGGAGCAGTACTTC.

V gene TRBV19 combines with J gene TRBJ2-7; D remains ambiguous. Germline V lookup: CDR1 LNHDA, CDR2 SQIVND (reference sequence). This CDR3 is 11 amino acids long. V was cut by 7 bases and J by 7 bases, with 11 bases left in between. The CDR3 loop reads CASIVVGEQYF. The CDR3 DNA reads as TGTGCCAGTATTGTAGTGGGGGAGCAGTACTTC.

This clonotype was observed a handful of times. The chain carries TRBV6-5 and TRBJ2-1; either TRBD1 or TRBD2 may supply D (5 bases each). The CDR3 totals 12 residues. Germline V gene data show CDR1 as MNHEY and CDR2 as SVGAGI. Deletions cut 2 bases from V and 8 bases from J, with 7 bases between. CDR3 in amino acids: CASSYRGDEQFF. CDR3 sequence (DNA): TGTGCCAGCAGTTACCGGGGCGATGAGCAGTTCTTC.

The chain employs TRBV7-6 and TRBJ2-2; tentatively, D is TRBD1 or TRBD2 (6 bases each). V dropped 5 bases and J dropped 6 bases, with 19 bases sitting between them. Germline lookup yields CDR1 SGHVS and CDR2 FNYEAQ. CDR3 length equals 16 residues. Here the CDR3 reads CASSTPPGAGAGELFF. CDR3 DNA sequence: TGTGCCAGCAGCACCCCCCCGGGGGCTGGCGCCGGGGAGCTGTTTTTT.

The table lists this clonotype with a few counts. V is TRBV5-1 and J is TRBJ1-1; 7 bases agree with TRBD1. J gave up 6 bases and V 5 bases, and 7 bases lay outside the gene matches. Germline CDR1 is SGHRS and CDR2 is YFSETQ. The CDR3 has 13 amino acids. Here the CDR3 DNA reads TGCGCCAGCAGTCGAATAACAGGGGCTGAAGCTTTCTTT. This sequence encodes CASSRITGAEAFF.

For the CDR3, the DNA is TGCAGTGCTAGAGAACAGCAAGAGACCCAGTACTTC. Its translation: CSAREQQETQYF. The J gene is TRBJ2-5, the V gene TRBV20-1; D call uncertain. Germline values: CDR1 DFQATT, CDR2 SNEGSKA (reference sequence). CDR3 size: 12 residues. The germline V and J ends were trimmed by 0 bases and 2 bases, with 4 bases remaining between them.

The gene calls are TRBV7-9 and TRBJ1-2; D remains ambiguous. This CDR3 spans 13 amino acids. Germline lookup yields CDR1 SEHNR and CDR2 FQNEAQ (reference sequence). V was shortened by 7 bases and J by 0 bases, with 9 bases between the two germline ends. DNA of the CDR3: TGTGCCAGCACATCGGGTCCTAACTATGGCTACACCTTC. Protein sequence: CASTSGPNYGYTF.

Only a few counts were recorded for this clonotype. The chain links TRBV5-6 to TRBJ2-1; TRBD2 matches 10 bases. In germline, CDR1 is SGHDT, CDR2 YYEEEE. The trim removed 1 base at V and 6 bases at J, leaving 10 bases unmatched. The CDR3 loop spans 17 amino acids. CDR3 sequence: CASSLSASGSEFNEQFF. CDR3 sequence (DNA): TGTGCCAGCAGCTTGTCGGCTAGCGGGAGTGAGTTCAATGAGCAGTTCTTC. The complete variable domain, with remaining parts taken from reference TRBV5-6 and TRBJ2-1, reads DAGVTQSPTHLIKTRGQQVTLRCSPKSGHDTVSWYQQALGQGPQFIFQYYEEEERQRGNFPDRFSGHQFPNYSSELNVNALLLGDSALYLCASSLSASGSEFNEQFFGPGTRLTVL.

On this clonotype itself: This clone may be a read error of a much larger clone one base away. This chain uses TRBV7-2 with TRBJ2-2; perhaps TRBD1 as D (5 bases). There are 16 residues in the CDR3. Looked up from germline, CDR1 is SGHTA and CDR2 is FQGNSA. The CDR3 bases are TGTGCCAGCAGCCTTAAGGGGTTCGAGAACACCGAGGAGCTGTTTTTT. It specifies CASSLKGFENTEELFF.

This clonotype was found many times. V and J are TRBV6-2 or TRBV6-3 and TRBJ2-3, with 10 bases aligning to TRBD2. Looked up from germline, CDR1 is MNHEY and CDR2 is SVGEGT. The CDR3 totals 15 residues. V dropped 5 bases and J dropped 1; count of bases not matched to a gene: 3. In nucleotides, the CDR3 is TGTGCCAGCAGTCTAAGCGGGAGGGGCACAGATACGCAGTATTTT. Protein: CASSLSGRGTDTQYF.